This T cell receptor beta chain appears in the sequencing data of a study of CD8+ T cells in alopecia areata. Study findings and constraints: Scalp samples also yield sequences from resident alphabeta T cells of normal skin.

Trimming stripped 0 bases from V and 6 bases from J, with 10 bases between. Germline V gene sequence: CDR1 SGHRS, CDR2 YFSETQ. The length of the CDR3 is 13 residues. RNA was extracted and reverse transcribed into cDNA as the sequencing template. Libraries were prepared by immunoSEQ multiplex PCR; TCRdb keeps only in-frame clonotypes and omits some of them. Of 130,000 to 150,000 clones in the sample, less than 65% were seen once. As to this clone: Its antigen is undetermined.

This TCR derives from a human donor in good health. The gene calls are TRBV5-1 and TRBJ2-7; D gene ambiguous. Sequencing input: CD8+ T cells sorted from blood. The CDR3 spells CASSLGQAFEQYF. In DNA, the CDR3 is TGCGCCAGCAGCTTGGGACAAGCGTTCGAGCAGTACTTC.